This record covers a single T cell receptor (beta chain). This record belongs to a study of T cells in Graves' hyperthyroidism and ophthalmopathy. Ophthalmopathy patients showed a Clinical Activity Score of at least 3, NOSPECS grade of at least 4 and duration under 3 months. RNA transcripts served as the template for amplifying TCR beta CDR3 regions. Carried out on the TCR CDR3, a first-round RT-PCR used the HTBI primer set. In TCRdb, the multiplex PCR reads were re-called with MiXCR into one record per CDR3 protein. The data show roughly 500,000 distinct CDR3 sequences, approximately 25% seen once. Germline V lookup: CDR1 MNHEY, CDR2 SVGAGI. V was cut by 4 bases and J by 3 bases, with 15 bases left in between. This CDR3 is built from 15 residues.

This chain uses TRBV6-5 with TRBJ1-1; no definite D call. This clonotype originated in a woman between 25 and 40 years old with Graves' ophthalmopathy. The sequenced material came from blood. For the CDR3, the DNA is TGTGCCAGCAGTTCTCGCCGGGCGCGGGACACTGAAGCTTTCTTT. The encoded protein is CASSSRRARDTEAFF.